These 6 T cell receptor beta chains were all obtained from the same sample, sequenced in a study of T cell repertoires in cytomegalovirus infection. Their antigens are not known. TCRdb called the reads again in MiXCR, with one record for every CDR3 protein. In the table there are roughly 340,000 distinct CDR3 sequences, about 28% of which are singletons. Sample: cultured PBMCs, taken from culture after CMV antigen stimulation. Receptors originate from a human donor in good health (CMV status not recorded). Some clones in this sample may be carry-over from other donors' samples.

This clonotype turned up a few times. This chain joins TRBV20-1 and TRBJ2-7; 10 bases are shared with TRBD2. CDR3 length equals 17 residues. CDR1 and CDR2 (germline): DFQATT, SNEGSKA (reference sequence). V shed 6 bases and J 0 bases; nucleotides not matched to a gene: 14. The CDR3 region has the DNA TGCAGTGCCCTTAGGGGTAGCGGGGGGCCAAGCTCCTACGAGCAGTACTTC. Its translation: CSALRGSGGPSSYEQYF.

The J gene is TRBJ2-7, the V gene TRBV12-3 or TRBV12-4; D not resolved. This CDR3 has 13 amino acids. V dropped 3 bases and J dropped 6 bases, with 12 bases sitting between them. The CDR3 bases are TGTGCCAGCAGTTTCAAGTCTCGCGCCGAGCAGTACTTC. Its protein product is CASSFKSRAEQYF.

The sample holds a few counts of this clonotype. The chain recombines TRBV20-1 with TRBJ2-7; D may be TRBD1 (5 bases). CDR3 size: 15 residues. Germline CDR1 is DFQATT and CDR2 is SNEGSKA (reference sequence). V was trimmed by 4 bases and J by 4 bases, leaving 20 bases between them. Here the CDR3 DNA reads TGCAGTGCTACCCCATGGGGCAGGAAGATATACGAGCAGTACTTC. It encodes CSATPWGRKIYEQYF.

This clonotype has a handful of counts. This chain links TRBV19 with TRBJ2-7, with 7 bases identical to TRBD2. Germline CDR1 LNHDA, CDR2 SQIVND (reference sequence). After removal of 9 bases from V and 6 bases from J, the junction contained 11 bases not matched to a gene. The CDR3 has 13 residues. CDR3 loop: CASGRPNTLEQYF. The CDR3 bases are TGTGCCAGCGGGAGGCCCAACACCCTCGAGCAGTACTTC. Filled out from reference TRBV19 and TRBJ2-7, the complete variable domain reads DGGITQSPKYLFRKEGQNVTLSCEQNLNHDAMYWYRQDPGQGLRLIYYSQIVNDFQKGDIAEGYSVSREKKESFPLTVTSAQKNPTAFYLCASGRPNTLEQYFGPGTRLTVT.

The chain couples TRBV28 to TRBJ1-6; a weak D match, TRBD1 (6 bases). V was clipped by 2 bases and J by 9 bases, with 14 bases between them. Looked up from germline, CDR1 is MDHEN and CDR2 is SYDVKM. This CDR3 spans 15 amino acids. The CDR3: CASSLGTGIVSPLHF. CDR3 sequence (DNA): TGTGCCAGCAGTTTAGGTACAGGGATAGTTTCACCCCTCCACTTT.

This chain links TRBV7-8 with TRBJ1-1; possible D gene TRBD1, 6 bases. Germline CDR1 reads SGHVS; CDR2 reads FQNEAQ. Trimming removed 1 base from V and 7 bases from J, with 10 bases in between. This CDR3 has 13 residues. The CDR3: CASSLVGTIEAFF. DNA for the CDR3: TGTGCCAGCAGCTTAGTTGGGACAATTGAAGCTTTCTTT.